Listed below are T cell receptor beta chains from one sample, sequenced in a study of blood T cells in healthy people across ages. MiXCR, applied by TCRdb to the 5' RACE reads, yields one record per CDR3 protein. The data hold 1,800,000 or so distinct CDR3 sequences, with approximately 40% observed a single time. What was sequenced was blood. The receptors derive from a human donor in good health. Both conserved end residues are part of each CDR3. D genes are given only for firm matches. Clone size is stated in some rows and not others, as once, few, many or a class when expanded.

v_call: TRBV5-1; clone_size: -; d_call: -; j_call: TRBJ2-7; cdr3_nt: TGCGCCAGCAGCGAGGGAACCAGAGTGTACGAGCAGTACTTC; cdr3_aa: CASSEGTRVYEQYF
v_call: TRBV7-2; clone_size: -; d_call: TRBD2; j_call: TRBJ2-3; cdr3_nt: TGTGCCAGCAGCTTACCCGGACTAGGGGTTTCAGATACGCAGTATTTT; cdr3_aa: CASSLPGLGVSDTQYF
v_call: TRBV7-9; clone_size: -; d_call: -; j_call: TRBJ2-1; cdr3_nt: TGTGCCAGCAGCTTAAATGCCCTAGGGCGTCTTGAGCAGTTCTTC; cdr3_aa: CASSLNALGRLEQFF
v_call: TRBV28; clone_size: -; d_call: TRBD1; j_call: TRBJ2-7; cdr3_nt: TGTGCCAGCAGTTTGCCCCAGGGGGCCGGTCACGAGCAGTACTTC; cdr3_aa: CASSLPQGAGHEQYF
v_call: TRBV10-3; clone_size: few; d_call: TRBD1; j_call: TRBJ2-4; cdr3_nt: TGTGCCATCAGTGAGTTATCAGGGGGCTCGGGTCAGTACTTC; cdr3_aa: CAISELSGGSGQYF
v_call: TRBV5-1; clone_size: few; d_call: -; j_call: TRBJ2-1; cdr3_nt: TGCGCCAGCAGCTTTGAGGGCCTCCACCTCGGTGAGCAGTTCTTC; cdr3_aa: CASSFEGLHLGEQFF
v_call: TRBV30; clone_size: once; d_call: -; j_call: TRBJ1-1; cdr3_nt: TGTGCCTGGAGTCCCGGGACGGGCATAGCTTTCTTT; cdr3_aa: CAWSPGTGIAFF
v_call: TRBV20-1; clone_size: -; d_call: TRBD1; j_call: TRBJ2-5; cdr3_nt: TGCAGTGCTAGAGATACGGGACAGAGAGAGACCCAGTACTTC; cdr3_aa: CSARDTGQRETQYF
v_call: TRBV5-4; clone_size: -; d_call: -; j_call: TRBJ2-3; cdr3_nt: TGTGCCAGCAGCTTGGATTGGGTGGAGGATACGCAGTATTTT; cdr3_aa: CASSLDWVEDTQYF
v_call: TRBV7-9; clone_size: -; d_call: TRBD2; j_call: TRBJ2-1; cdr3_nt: TGTGCCAGCAGCTTCATGGGACTAGCGGGTATCAATGAGCAGTTCTTC; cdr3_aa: CASSFMGLAGINEQFF
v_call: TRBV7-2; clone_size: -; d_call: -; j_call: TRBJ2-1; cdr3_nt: TGTGCCAGCAGCTTAGTAGTGGGCGCAGGATACAATGAGCAGTTCTTC; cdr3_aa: CASSLVVGAGYNEQFF
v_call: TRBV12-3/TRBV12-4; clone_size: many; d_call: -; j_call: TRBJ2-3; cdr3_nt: TGTGCCAGCAGCTTAACGGGGACAGATACGCAGTATTTT; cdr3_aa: CASSLTGTDTQYF
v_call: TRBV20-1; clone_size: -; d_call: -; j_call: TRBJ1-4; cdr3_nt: TGCAGTGCTAGACCTCAGGGAGTTATGGAAAAACTGTTTTTT; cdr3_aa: CSARPQGVMEKLFF
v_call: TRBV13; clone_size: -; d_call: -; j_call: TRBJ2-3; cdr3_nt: TGTGCCGGCAGCTTTCGGTTGGGGGTTGGTTCCACAGATACGCAGTATTTT; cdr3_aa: CAGSFRLGVGSTDTQYF
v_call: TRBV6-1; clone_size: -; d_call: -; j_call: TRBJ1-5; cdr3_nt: TGTGCCAGCAGCATAAGGGGTGAGTTCAATCAGCCCCAGCATTTT; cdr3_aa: CASSIRGEFNQPQHF
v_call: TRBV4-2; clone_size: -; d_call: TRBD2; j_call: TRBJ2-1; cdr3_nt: TGTGCCAGCAGATCACTAGCGGGGGGCCCAGTTGCAAATGAGCAGTTCTTC; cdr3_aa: CASRSLAGGPVANEQFF
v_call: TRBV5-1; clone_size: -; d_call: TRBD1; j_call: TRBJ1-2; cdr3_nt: TGCGCCAGCAGCCCCTCCTCAGGGGGCACTGGCTATGGCTACACCTTC; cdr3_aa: CASSPSSGGTGYGYTF
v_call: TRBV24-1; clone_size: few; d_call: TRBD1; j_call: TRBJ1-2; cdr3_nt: TGTGCCACCAGTGATGTGACAGGGATTCATGGCTACACCTTC; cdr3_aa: CATSDVTGIHGYTF
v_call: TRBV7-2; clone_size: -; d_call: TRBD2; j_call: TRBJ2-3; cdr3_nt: TGTGCCAGCAGCTTAGTGACTAGCGGGGGGGGTACAGATACGCAGTATTTT; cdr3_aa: CASSLVTSGGGTDTQYF
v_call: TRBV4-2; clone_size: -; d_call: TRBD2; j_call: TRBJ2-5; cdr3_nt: TGTGCCAGCAGCCAAGGGGGTACTAGCGGGGGACAAGAGACCCAGTACTTC; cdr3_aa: CASSQGGTSGGQETQYF
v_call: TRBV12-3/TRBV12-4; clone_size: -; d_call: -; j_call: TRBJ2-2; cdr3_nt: TGTGCCAGCCAAAACAGGGAAAGAGACACCGGGGAGCTGTTTTTT; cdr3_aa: CASQNRERDTGELFF
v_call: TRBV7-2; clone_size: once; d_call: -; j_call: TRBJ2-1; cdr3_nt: TGTGCCAGCAGCTTCCAGGGACCACCGAACTACAATGAGCAGTTCTTC; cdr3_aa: CASSFQGPPNYNEQFF
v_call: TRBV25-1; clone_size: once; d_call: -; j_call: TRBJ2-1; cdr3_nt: TGTGCCAGCAGTGAAATCGCAGGGGACTACAATGAGCAGTTCTTC; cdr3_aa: CASSEIAGDYNEQFF
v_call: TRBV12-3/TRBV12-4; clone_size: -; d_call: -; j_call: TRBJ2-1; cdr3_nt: TGTGCCAGCCGGTGGGGGGCAAGCTCCTACAATGAGCAGTTCTTC; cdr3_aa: CASRWGASSYNEQFF
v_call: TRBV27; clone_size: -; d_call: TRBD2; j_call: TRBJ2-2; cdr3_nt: TGTGCCAGCAGTCCCCGGACTAGCACCCGCACCGGGGAGCTGTTTTTT; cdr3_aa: CASSPRTSTRTGELFF
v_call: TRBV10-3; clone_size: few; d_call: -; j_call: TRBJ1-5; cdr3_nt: TGTGCCATCAGTGAGTCGTTGGTACAGGGCAATCAGCCCCAGCATTTT; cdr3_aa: CAISESLVQGNQPQHF
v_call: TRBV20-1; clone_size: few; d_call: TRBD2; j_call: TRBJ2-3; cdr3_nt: TGCAGTGCTAGGACTAGCGGAGATCCAGATACGCAGTATTTT; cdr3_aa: CSARTSGDPDTQYF
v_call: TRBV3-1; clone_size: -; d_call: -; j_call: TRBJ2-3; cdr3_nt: TGTGCCAGCAGCCCGTCCTGGTTGGGGGATACGCAGTATTTT; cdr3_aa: CASSPSWLGDTQYF
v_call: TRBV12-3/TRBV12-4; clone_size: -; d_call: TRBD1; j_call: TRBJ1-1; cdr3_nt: TGTGCCAGCAGTTTCGAAGGACAGGGGGCCGTCGGGGCTGAGGCTTTCTTT; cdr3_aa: CASSFEGQGAVGAEAFF
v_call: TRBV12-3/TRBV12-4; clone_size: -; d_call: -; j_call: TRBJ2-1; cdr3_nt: TGTGCCAGCAACCCGACTTCCTACAATGAGCAGTTCTTC; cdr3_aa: CASNPTSYNEQFF
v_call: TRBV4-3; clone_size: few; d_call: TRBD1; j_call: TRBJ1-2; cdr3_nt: TGCGCCAGCAGCCAACCGGGACAGGGAGTGTATGGCTACACCTTC; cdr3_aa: CASSQPGQGVYGYTF
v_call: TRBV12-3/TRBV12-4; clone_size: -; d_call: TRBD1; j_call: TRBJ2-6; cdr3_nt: TGTGCCAGCAGTTTAAAACAGGGGATAATTTCTGGGGCCAACGTCCTGACTTTC; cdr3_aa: CASSLKQGIISGANVLTF
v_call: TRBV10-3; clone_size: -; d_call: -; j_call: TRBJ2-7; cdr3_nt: TGTGCCATCAGTGAGTCGAATGACGGAGGGGAGCAGTACTTC; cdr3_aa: CAISESNDGGEQYF
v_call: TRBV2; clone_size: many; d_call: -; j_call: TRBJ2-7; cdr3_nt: TGTGCCAGCAGTCCGTCGGGCCTCTCCTACGAGCAGTACTTC; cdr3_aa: CASSPSGLSYEQYF
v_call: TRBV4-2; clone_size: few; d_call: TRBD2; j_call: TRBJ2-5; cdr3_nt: TGTGCCAGCAGCCAAGAGCGAGCGGGGGACCAAGAGACCCAGTACTTC; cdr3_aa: CASSQERAGDQETQYF
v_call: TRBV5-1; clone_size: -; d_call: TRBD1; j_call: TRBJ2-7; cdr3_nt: TGCGCCAGCAGCCGCGCGGATCCGGGACAGGGCTACGAGCAGTACTTC; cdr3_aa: CASSRADPGQGYEQYF
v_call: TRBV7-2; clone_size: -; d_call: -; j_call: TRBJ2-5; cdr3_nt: TGTGCCAGCCAGGGGGGCCCTTCAGAGACCCAGTACTTC; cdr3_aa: CASQGGPSETQYF
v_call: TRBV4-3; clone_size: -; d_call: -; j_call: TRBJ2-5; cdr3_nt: TGCGCCAGCAGCCACCCGGGTCCGCAGGAGACCCAGTACTTC; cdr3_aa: CASSHPGPQETQYF
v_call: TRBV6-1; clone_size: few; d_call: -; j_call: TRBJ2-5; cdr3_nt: TGTGCCAGCAGTAGAAACCGACCGAGGATCCAAGAGACCCAGTACTTC; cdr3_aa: CASSRNRPRIQETQYF
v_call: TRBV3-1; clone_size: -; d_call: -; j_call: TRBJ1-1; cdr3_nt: TGTGCCAGCAGCCATGTTGGACTCCTGGGAGGAACTGAAGCTTTCTTT; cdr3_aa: CASSHVGLLGGTEAFF
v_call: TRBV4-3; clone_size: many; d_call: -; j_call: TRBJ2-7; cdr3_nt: TGCGCCAGCAGCTACGGATCAGGGGCCTACGAGCAGTACTTC; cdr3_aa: CASSYGSGAYEQYF
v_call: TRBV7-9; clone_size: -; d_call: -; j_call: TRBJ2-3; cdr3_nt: TGTGCCAGCAGCTTCTCCCCCTCCTACCTCACAGATACGCAGTATTTT; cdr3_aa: CASSFSPSYLTDTQYF
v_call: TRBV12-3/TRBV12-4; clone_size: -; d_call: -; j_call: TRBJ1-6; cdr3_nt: TGTGCCAGCAGATGGTATGGGGGCTCCTATAATTCACCCCTCCACTTT; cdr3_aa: CASRWYGGSYNSPLHF
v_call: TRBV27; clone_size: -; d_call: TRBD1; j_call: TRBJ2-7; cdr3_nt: TGTGCCAGCAGGTCGAGACAGGGGGACGAGCAGTACTTC; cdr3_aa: CASRSRQGDEQYF
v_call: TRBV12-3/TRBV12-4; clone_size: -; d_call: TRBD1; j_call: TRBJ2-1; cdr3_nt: TGTGCCAGCAATGAGGACAGGGCAAATGAGCAGTTCTTC; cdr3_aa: CASNEDRANEQFF
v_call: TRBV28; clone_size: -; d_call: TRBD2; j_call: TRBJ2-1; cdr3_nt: TGTGCCAGCAGCCTCTCCGGACTAGGTCTTTTTAGGAATGAGCAGTTCTTC; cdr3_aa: CASSLSGLGLFRNEQFF
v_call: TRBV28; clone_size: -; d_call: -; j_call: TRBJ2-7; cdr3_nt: TGTGCCAGCAGTTTGGGTTTTAGTCTTTTCCCTGAGACCTCCTACGAGCAGTACTTC; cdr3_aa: CASSLGFSLFPETSYEQYF
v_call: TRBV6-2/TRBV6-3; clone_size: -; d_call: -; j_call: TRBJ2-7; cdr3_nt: TGTGCCAGCAGTTCTCAGGGGACTCACGAGCAGTACTTC; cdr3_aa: CASSSQGTHEQYF
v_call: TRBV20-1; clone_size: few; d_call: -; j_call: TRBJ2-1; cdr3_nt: TGCAGTGCTAGATATCCTTCCCGGGAGACCCAGTTCTTC; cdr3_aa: CSARYPSRETQFF
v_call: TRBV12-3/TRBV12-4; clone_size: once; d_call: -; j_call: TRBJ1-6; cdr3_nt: TGTGCCAGCAGGCTACAGGGAAATTCACCCCTCCACTTT; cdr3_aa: CASRLQGNSPLHF
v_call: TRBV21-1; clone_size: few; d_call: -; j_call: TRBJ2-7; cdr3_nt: TGTGCCAGGAAATTGGGACAGGGGGCTTACGAGCAGTACTTC; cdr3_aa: CARKLGQGAYEQYF
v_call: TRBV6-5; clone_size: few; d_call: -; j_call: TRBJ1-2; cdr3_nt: TGTGCCAGCAGTTACGCACGAAGGACCAGGGACTATGGCTACACCTTC; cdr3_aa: CASSYARRTRDYGYTF
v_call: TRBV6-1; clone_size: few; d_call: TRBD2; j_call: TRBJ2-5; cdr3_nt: TGTGCCAGCAGCCCCCTCCTTGGGCCTAGCGGGGGGGCATTAGGTCAAGAGACCCAGTACTTC; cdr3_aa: CASSPLLGPSGGALGQETQYF
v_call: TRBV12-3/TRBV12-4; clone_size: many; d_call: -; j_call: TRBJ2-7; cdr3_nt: TGTGCCAGCAGCTTCGGGGGCTCCGAGCAGTACTTC; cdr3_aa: CASSFGGSEQYF
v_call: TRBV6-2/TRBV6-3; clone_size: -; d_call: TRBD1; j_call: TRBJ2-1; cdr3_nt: TGTGCCAGCAGTTCAATCCGGGACAGGGGGTCCTACAATGAGCAGTTCTTC; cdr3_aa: CASSSIRDRGSYNEQFF
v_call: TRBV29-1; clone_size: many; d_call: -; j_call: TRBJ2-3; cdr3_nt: TGCAGCGTGACGGGCACGGGACCCACAGATACGCAGTATTTT; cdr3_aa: CSVTGTGPTDTQYF